This section outlines one TCR beta chain sequence together with its context. Its target is unknown. Unfractionated whole blood yielded total RNA, and T cells were not sorted. Germline V gene lookup returns CDR1 MGHRA and CDR2 YSYEKL. The CDR3 is made up of 17 amino acids. This sample was taken from a study of monozygotic twins with inflammatory bowel disease. General observations from the study: There were differing immunosuppressive treatments, which may have added variability to patient repertoires. Different T cell subtypes could not be distinguished.

Total RNA, at about 3,800 ng, went into every TCR library. No DNA is given; TCRdb re-called the 5' RACE reads and lists each CDR3 protein once. This listing includes hundreds of thousands of distinct CDR3 sequences. The chain uses TRBV4-1 and TRBJ2-2. The sample consisted of blood. The receptor comes from a human donor with ulcerative colitis or Crohn's disease, or a healthy co-twin of an affected twin (not recorded which). CDR3 protein: CASSQELSGASTGELFF.